The 32 T cell receptor beta chains given below trace back to one sample, sequenced in a study of post-analysis software for immune sequencing data. Findings of the study overall: TRBV segments more frequent in patients than in controls numbered several and included TRBV5-6, TRBV5-1 and TRBV20-1.

Prepared TCR beta cDNA libraries contained unique molecular identifiers. TCRdb independently ran MiXCR on the PCR reads; one entry per CDR3 protein. The table has 650,000 to 850,000 distinct CDR3 sequences, around 46% seen once. No antigen is known for these receptors. Material for sequencing was blood. These TCRs come from a girl between 10 and 17 years old with multiple sclerosis.

The rearrangement uses TRBV9 and TRBJ2-5, with 9 positions matching TRBD2. In germline, CDR1 is SGDLS, CDR2 YYNGEE. The CDR3 consists of 16 residues. V shed 0 bases and J 4 bases; nucleotides not matched to a gene: 7. The CDR3 region has the DNA TGTGCCAGCAGCGTAGGAGCACTAGCGGGCGCAGAGACCCAGTACTTC. As protein: CASSVGALAGAETQYF.

The chain has TRBV9 and TRBJ2-5; TRBD1 agrees at 12 bases. The CDR3 runs to 14 residues. CDR1 SGDLS and CDR2 YYNGEE come from the germline V gene. The V and J ends lost 2 bases and 7 bases, in that order; junction bases with no gene match: 3. This CDR3 is CASSVGQGAGTQYF. CDR3 sequence (DNA): TGTGCCAGCAGCGTGGGACAGGGGGCTGGGACCCAGTACTTC.

V usage is TRBV10-3 and J usage is TRBJ1-2; D is possibly TRBD1 (5 bases). CDR1 is ENHRY and CDR2 is SYGVKD in the germline V gene. This CDR3 has 12 residues. V was clipped by 10 bases and J by 1 base, with 10 bases between them. This CDR3 reads CATATDNYGYTF. CDR3 bases: TGTGCCACAGCGACAGATAACTATGGCTACACCTTC.

The chain joins TRBV7-2 to TRBJ1-5; D is possibly TRBD1 (6 bases). The CDR3 extends over 15 amino acids. Trimming left V 2 bases short and J 6 bases short, with 14 bases between. CDR1 and CDR2 (germline): SGHTA, FQGNSA. The CDR3 nucleotides are TGTGCCAGCAGCTTATACAGGGCTTTAGGTCAGCCCCAGCATTTT. Residues: CASSLYRALGQPQHF.

This clonotype was recorded a few times. In DNA form, the CDR3 reads TGTGCCAGCAGCTTAGTGACTAGCGGGAACTCCTACGAGCAGTACTTC. Translated, it gives CASSLVTSGNSYEQYF. This chain connects TRBV7-9 to TRBJ2-7, with 11 bases aligning to TRBD2. This CDR3 is 16 amino acids long. Per germline, CDR1 SEHNR and CDR2 FQNEAQ (reference sequence). J was trimmed by 0 bases and V by 1 base; bases with no gene match: 2.

Only a few counts were recorded for this clonotype. This chain uses TRBV4-3 with TRBJ1-6, with D perhaps TRBD1 (6 bases). V lost 0 bases and J 10 bases, leaving 16 bases between the germline ends. Germline V gene lookup returns CDR1 LGHNA and CDR2 YSLEER. This CDR3 has 16 amino acids. This CDR3 is CASSQELYRAKSPLHF. The CDR3 DNA reads as TGCGCCAGCAGCCAAGAATTATACAGGGCCAAATCACCCCTCCACTTT.

This clonotype was seen a few times. This chain links TRBV5-1 with TRBJ2-1; 7 bases are shared with TRBD2. Germline assignment: CDR1 SGHRS and CDR2 YFSETQ. The V segment lost 2 bases and the J segment 0 bases; nucleotides outside the gene matches: 2. The CDR3 has 15 residues. DNA for the CDR3: TGCGCCAGCAGCTTCCGGGAGGACTCCTACAATGAGCAGTTCTTC. Protein sequence: CASSFREDSYNEQFF.

This clonotype came up once. The chain joins TRBV25-1 to TRBJ2-1; TRBD2 might be the D (6 bases). There are 17 residues in the CDR3. Germline CDR1 and CDR2: MGHDK and SYGVNS. The V end lost 4 bases, the J end lost 10 bases, and 26 bases lay between the germline ends. The CDR3 here is CASSGSLVGGAGDEQFF. The CDR3 bases are TGTGCCAGCAGTGGTTCTTTGGTGGGTGGAGCGGGCGACGAGCAGTTCTTC.

The chain recombines TRBV20-1 with TRBJ1-6; D is possibly TRBD1 (5 bases). This CDR3 spans 14 amino acids. Trimming removed 5 bases at V and 8 bases at J, with 16 bases between. Looked up from germline, CDR1 is DFQATT and CDR2 is SNEGSKA (reference sequence). The CDR3 DNA is TGCAGTGCTGAAAAAGGGCAGGGAGATTCACCCCTCCACTTT. Amino acid sequence: CSAEKGQGDSPLHF.

The V and J genes are TRBV29-1 and TRBJ2-3; D is unclear. V lost 4 bases and J lost 6, with 8 bases in between. CDR1 is SQVTM, CDR2 ANQGSEA, per germline. This CDR3 has 11 amino acids. This chain's CDR3 is CSVVSRDTQYF. The CDR3 DNA reads as TGCAGCGTTGTGAGCAGGGATACGCAGTATTTT.

This rearrangement joins TRBV20-1 to TRBJ1-5; TRBD1 matches at 7 bases. The junction had 7 bases not matched to a gene; V was cut back by 1 base and J by 4 bases. Germline V gene lookup returns CDR1 DFQATT and CDR2 SNEGSKA (reference sequence). The CDR3 is made up of 15 amino acids. The CDR3 loop reads CSARVPGQWNQPQHF. The CDR3 bases are TGCAGTGCTAGAGTACCGGGACAGTGGAATCAGCCCCAGCATTTT.

The chain carries TRBV7-2 and TRBJ2-7; weak D call: TRBD2 (6 bases). Germline lookup yields CDR1 SGHTA and CDR2 FQGNSA. The CDR3 consists of 18 residues. V lost 1 base and J lost 2, with 21 bases in between. The CDR3 DNA is TGTGCCAGCAGCTTAGTCCCGCCCGCTCTAGCGCAACCCTACGAGCAGTACTTC. Its protein is CASSLVPPALAQPYEQYF. Variable domain in full (rest from reference TRBV7-2 and TRBJ2-7): GAGVSQSPSNKVTEKGKDVELRCDPISGHTALYWYRQSLGQGLEFLIYFQGNSAPDKSGLPSDRFSAERTGGSVSTLTIQRTQQEDSAVYLCASSLVPPALAQPYEQYFGPGTRLTVT.

The rearrangement joins TRBV10-2 to TRBJ2-3; 10 nucleotides line up with TRBD1. The CDR3 spans 13 residues. CDR1 WSHSY and CDR2 SAAADI come from the germline V gene. V lost 6 bases and J lost 6; bases outside the gene matches: 3. CDR3 DNA: TGCGCCAGCAGGACAGGGGGCGCGGATACGCAGTATTTT. This codes for CASRTGGADTQYF.

This clonotype was counted only a few times. This chain connects TRBV10-3 to TRBJ2-7; D unclear. Deletions cut 5 bases from V and 2 bases from J, with 16 bases between. The CDR3 extends over 15 amino acids. Germline V gene data show CDR1 as ENHRY and CDR2 as SYGVKD. The CDR3 loop reads CAISNKADLPYEQYF. CDR3 sequence (DNA): TGTGCCATCAGTAACAAGGCCGATTTGCCCTACGAGCAGTACTTC.

V and J are TRBV19 and TRBJ2-5; 7 positions agree with TRBD2. The CDR3 has 15 residues. V shed 8 bases, J shed 2 bases, and the junction held 11 bases outside the gene matches. The germline V gene has CDR1 LNHDA and CDR2 SQIVND (reference sequence). CDR3 nucleotides: TGTGCCAGTCAGCAGCGGGAAAGCCCTCAAGAGACCCAGTACTTC. Translating it yields CASQQRESPQETQYF.

V usage is TRBV13 and J usage is TRBJ2-5; TRBD1 aligns across 11 bases. The better agreement between TRBJ2-4 and the DNA end casts doubt on the J call. The germline gives CDR1 PRHDT, CDR2 FYEKMQ (reference sequence). The CDR3 extends over 16 amino acids. CDR3 sequence reads: CASSAGQGALENIQYF. CDR3 bases: TGTGCCAGCAGCGCTGGACAGGGGGCTTTGGAAAACATTCAGTACTTC.

The chain uses TRBV7-8 and TRBJ1-4; D ambiguous. V was clipped by 5 bases and J by 3 bases, with 7 bases between them. This CDR3 spans 13 amino acids. Germline values: CDR1 SGHVS, CDR2 FQNEAQ. CDR3 bases: TGTGCCAGCAGCGGCCCCTCTAATGAAAAACTGTTTTTT. Translated: CASSGPSNEKLFF.

CDR3 region: CASSPEDRLYEQYF. CDR3 nucleotide sequence: TGTGCCAGCAGCCCCGAAGATCGACTATACGAGCAGTACTTC. The chain carries TRBV9 and TRBJ2-7; maybe TRBD2 (5 bases). The germline CDR1 and CDR2 sequences are SGDLS and YYNGEE. The ends were cut back, 4 bases at V and 4 bases at J, with 15 bases in the middle. The CDR3 is 14 residues long.

The chain's CDR3 is CASSQEAVTRPQIAKNIQYF. The CDR3 DNA reads as TGTGCCAGCAGCCAAGAGGCCGTTACGAGACCTCAAATAGCCAAAAACATTCAGTACTTC. The chain has TRBV4-2 and TRBJ2-4; unclear D gene. The germline CDR1 and CDR2 sequences are LGHNA and YNFKEQ. V was shortened by 0 bases and J by 0 bases, with 21 bases between the two germline ends. This CDR3 comprises 20 residues.

This clonotype showed up just a few times. The chain carries TRBV5-1 and TRBJ1-1; D may be TRBD1 (5 bases). The germline V gene encodes CDR1 SGHRS and CDR2 YFSETQ. This CDR3 spans 13 amino acids. Trimming removed 5 bases from V and 3 bases from J, with 11 bases in between. The CDR3 region has the DNA TGCGCCAGCAGGCGGGGGGTTGACACTGAAGCTTTCTTT. Its protein is CASRRGVDTEAFF. The variable domain in full, with the rest retrieved from reference TRBV5-1 and TRBJ1-1, is KAGVTQTPRYLIKTRGQQVTLSCSPISGHRSVSWYQQTPGQGLQFLFEYFSETQRNKGNFPGRFSGRQFSNSRSEMNVSTLELGDSALYLCASRRGVDTEAFFGQGTRLTVV.

The chain couples TRBV20-1 to TRBJ2-7; 7 bases agree with TRBD2. Near its end, the DNA agrees better with TRBJ2-1, so the J call may be wrong. The CDR3 length is 16 residues. From germline, CDR1 is DFQATT and CDR2 SNEGSKA (reference sequence). The CDR3, as DNA: TGCAGTGCTAGAGTTACAGTGGCGGGAGCAGGGAATAAGCAGTTCTTC. Its protein is CSARVTVAGAGNKQFF.

The genes are TRBV28 and TRBJ2-1; TRBD1 might be the D (5 bases). Trimming took off 3 bases at V and 7 bases at J, with 22 bases between the two ends. The CDR3 is 17 amino acids. Germline V gene sequence: CDR1 MDHEN, CDR2 SYDVKM. In nucleotides, the CDR3 is TGTGCCAGCAGTTTCCAACAGATTGGGGCCCTGGGAAATGAGCAGTTCTTC. Translated: CASSFQQIGALGNEQFF.

This clonotype was detected only a few times. This sequence joins TRBV7-9 and TRBJ1-6; D unresolved. The CDR3 covers 15 residues. V shed 6 bases and J shed 9 bases, with 18 bases lying between them. Germline V gene lookup returns CDR1 SEHNR and CDR2 FQNEAQ (reference sequence). CDR3: CASRSLSTVASPLHF. In DNA, the CDR3 is TGTGCCAGCAGGTCCCTCTCGACTGTGGCTTCACCCCTCCACTTT.

The rearrangement uses TRBV14 and TRBJ2-1, with TRBD1 matching over 7 bases. Trimming took 3 bases from V and 4 from J; bases not matched to a gene: 12. The V gene's germline CDR1 is SGHDN and CDR2 FVKESK. The CDR3 has 17 amino acids. CDR3 DNA sequence: TGTGCCAGCAGCCAGGCGTCCGGGACAGTATATTACAATGAGCAGTTCTTC. This translates into CASSQASGTVYYNEQFF.

This sequence joins TRBV9 and TRBJ2-4; 9 bases are shared with TRBD2. With the DNA end fitting TRBJ2-7 better, the J assignment may be wrong. The germline V gene has CDR1 SGDLS and CDR2 YYNGEE. CDR3 size: 16 residues. CDR3 DNA: TGTGCCAGCAGCGTAGGGACTAGCGTGGGAACATACGAGCAGTACTTC. Translating it yields CASSVGTSVGTYEQYF.

This clonotype came up once. The chain joins TRBV20-1 to TRBJ2-5; D possibly corresponds to TRBD2 (5 bases). The CDR3 consists of 14 residues. Germline lookup yields CDR1 DFQATT and CDR2 SNEGSKA (reference sequence). V dropped 2 bases and J dropped 11 bases, with 21 bases sitting between them. In nucleotides, the CDR3 is TGCAGTGCTAGAACAGCGGAGCGACCCTACGGGCAGTACTTC. Its protein is CSARTAERPYGQYF.

The chain joins TRBV10-3 to TRBJ2-1; possibly TRBD1 for D (6 bases). The CDR3 covers 14 residues. V was cut by 11 bases and J by 5 bases, with 19 bases left in between. Germline CDR1 and CDR2: ENHRY and SYGVKD. This CDR3 is CAQDPLTGNNEQFF. The CDR3 coding sequence is TGTGCCCAAGACCCCTTAACAGGGAACAATGAGCAGTTCTTC.

The rearrangement joins TRBV20-1 to TRBJ2-3; D unclear. V gave up 4 bases and J gave up 3 bases, with 14 bases separating them. Germline loops: CDR1 DFQATT, CDR2 SNEGSKA (reference sequence). The CDR3 is made up of 14 amino acids. CDR3 nucleotides: TGCAGTGCTATAGGATACGTCGATACAGATACGCAGTATTTT. Protein product: CSAIGYVDTDTQYF.

This chain joins TRBV5-1 and TRBJ1-2; perhaps TRBD1 as D (5 bases). CDR3 length: 15 amino acids. Trimming removed 0 bases from V and 10 bases from J, with 19 bases in between. CDR1 is SGHRS and CDR2 is YFSETQ in the germline V gene. CDR3 in amino acids: CASSLAGTEVLDYTF. The CDR3 nucleotides read TGCGCCAGCAGCTTGGCCGGGACGGAGGTACTGGACTACACCTTC.

This chain joins TRBV28 and TRBJ2-7; 7 nucleotides agree with TRBD1. V was pared by 4 bases and J by 4 bases, with 10 bases of the junction left unmatched. The CDR3 is 15 residues long. CDR1 is MDHEN, CDR2 SYDVKM, per germline. The DNA of the CDR3 is TGTGCCAGCAGTTCCATCGCGACAGGGTGGTACGAGCAGTACTTC. The encoded protein is CASSSIATGWYEQYF.

The CDR3: CASIQADGNQPQHF. The CDR3 bases are TGTGCCAGCATTCAGGCCGACGGGAATCAGCCCCAGCATTTT. This sequence joins TRBV6-2 or TRBV6-3 and TRBJ1-5, with D hard to call. Trimming removed 7 bases from V and 4 bases from J, with 14 bases in between. There are 14 residues in the CDR3. CDR1 MNHEY and CDR2 SVGEGT come from the germline V gene.

The chain carries TRBV29-1 and TRBJ2-3; TRBD1 might be the D (6 bases). The CDR3 extends over 17 amino acids. Looked up from germline, CDR1 is SQVTM and CDR2 is ANQGSEA. The V end was cut by 1 base, the J end by 6 bases, with 23 bases between. CDR3 region: CSVEASYRDLNPDTQYF. CDR3 nucleotide sequence: TGCAGCGTTGAAGCGTCGTACAGGGACCTAAATCCGGATACGCAGTATTTT.